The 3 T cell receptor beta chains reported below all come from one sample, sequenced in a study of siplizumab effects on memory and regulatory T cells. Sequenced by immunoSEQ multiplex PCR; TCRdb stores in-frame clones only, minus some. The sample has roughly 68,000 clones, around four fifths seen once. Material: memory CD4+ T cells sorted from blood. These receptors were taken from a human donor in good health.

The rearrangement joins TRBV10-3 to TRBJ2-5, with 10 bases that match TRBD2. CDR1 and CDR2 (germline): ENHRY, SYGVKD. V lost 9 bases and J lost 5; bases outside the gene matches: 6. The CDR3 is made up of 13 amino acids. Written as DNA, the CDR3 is TGTGCCATTAGCGGGAGGTTAGGGGAGACCCAGTACTTC. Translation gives CAISGRLGETQYF.

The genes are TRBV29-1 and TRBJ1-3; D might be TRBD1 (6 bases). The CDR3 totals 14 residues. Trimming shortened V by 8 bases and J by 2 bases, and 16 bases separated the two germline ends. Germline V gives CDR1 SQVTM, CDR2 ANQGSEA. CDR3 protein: CSYLGQTTGNTIYF. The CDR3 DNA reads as TGCAGCTACCTGGGACAAACAACTGGAAACACCATATATTTT.

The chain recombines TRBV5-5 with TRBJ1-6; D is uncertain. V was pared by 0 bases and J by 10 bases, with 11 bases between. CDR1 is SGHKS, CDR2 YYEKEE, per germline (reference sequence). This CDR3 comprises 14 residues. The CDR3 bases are TGTGCCAGCAGCTTGGTGGCGGGAGGGTCACCCCTCCACTTT. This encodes CASSLVAGGSPLHF.